This T cell receptor (beta chain) emerged from a study of beta chain features in type 1 diabetes. Trimming left V 6 bases short and J 4 bases short, with 13 bases between. The germline V gene encodes CDR1 SGHTA and CDR2 FQGNSA. This CDR3 is built from 14 residues. Study-wide results and limits: Sampled from patients, naive, central memory and Treg TCRB repertoires appeared more similar than those sampled from healthy donors.

Sequencing targeted expressed TCRB transcripts, as all isolated RNA had been reverse transcribed. The table came from immunoSEQ multiplex PCR; TCRdb's copy has only in-frame clones and leaves some out. Found here are 120,000 to 150,000 clones, 48% of them singletons; the top ten hold 0.35% to 0.45%. Details on this clone: The antigen is not known.

This TCR derives from a young man in good health. The sequenced sample was Tregs from blood. The V call is TRBV7-2, the J call TRBJ1-3; D gene uncertain. CDR3 region: CASSFRRAGNTIYF. The CDR3 coding sequence is TGTGCCAGCAGTTTCAGGAGGGCCGGAAACACCATATATTTT.